Each of the 32 T cell receptor beta chains below was sequenced from the same sample in a study of technical replicates of blood from a few donors. Assay: immunoSEQ multiplex PCR; the TCRdb copy retains only in-frame clones and omits some. This sample has 75,000 to 100,000 clones; about 93% occur once, and the top ten carry about 0.25%. Sequenced input: T cells isolated from PBMCs. Receptors originate from a human donor in good health.

The CDR3 nucleotides are TGTGCCAGCAGTTTAAGGCTAGCGGGAGGCACAGATACGCAGTATTTT. Translating gives CASSLRLAGGTDTQYF. The V and J genes are TRBV27 and TRBJ2-3; 10 bases map to TRBD2. V lost 2 bases to trimming and J lost 1 base; unmatched junction nucleotides: 3. The CDR3 totals 16 residues. Germline-derived CDR1 and CDR2 are MNHEY and SMNVEV (reference sequence).

This chain links TRBV15 with TRBJ2-7, with D perhaps TRBD2 (5 bases). The germline CDR1 and CDR2 sequences are LNHNV and YYDKDF (reference sequence). Trimming shortened V by 0 bases and J by 2 bases, and 17 bases separated the two germline ends. The CDR3 has 17 residues. CDR3 region: CATSRDSGRGRAYEQYF. The CDR3 nucleotides read TGTGCCACCAGCAGAGATTCGGGTCGCGGGCGTGCCTACGAGCAGTACTTC.

This sequence joins TRBV21-1 and TRBJ1-2; the table names TRBD1, a call not compared with the DNA. TRBV21-1 is classified as a pseudogene. The CDR3 runs 15 residues. The CDR3 sequence is CASSDDRIAWYGYTF. The CDR3 DNA reads as TGTGCCAGCAGCGATGACAGGATCGCGTGGTATGGCTACACCTTC.

The chain carries TRBV7-3 and TRBJ2-1, with 11 bases fitting TRBD2. The junction had 0 bases not matched to a gene; V was cut back by 4 bases and J by 1 base. This CDR3 has 15 residues. Germline values: CDR1 SGHTA, CDR2 FQGTGA. Here the CDR3 DNA reads TGTGCCAGCAGCTCTAGCGGGGGGTCCTACAATGAGCAGTTCTTC. Translation gives CASSSSGGSYNEQFF.

DNA of the CDR3: TGTGCCAGCAGTCTCTTAGGGACAGGGGAGCTGTTTTTT. It translates to CASSLLGTGELFF. This chain uses TRBV6-5 with TRBJ2-2; D possibly corresponds to TRBD1 (6 bases). V dropped 5 bases and J dropped 8 bases, with 12 bases sitting between them. The CDR3 loop spans 13 amino acids. The germline gives CDR1 MNHEY, CDR2 SVGAGI.

The chain combines TRBV4-1 with TRBJ1-4; the D is unclear. Between the trimmed V and J ends, which lost 1 base and 8 bases, there was a span of 8 bases. Germline V gene data show CDR1 as MGHRA and CDR2 as YSYEKL. The CDR3 contains 13 residues. This chain's CDR3 is CASSQVTGEKLFF. Here the CDR3 DNA reads TGCGCCAGCAGCCAAGTAACCGGGGAAAAACTGTTTTTT.

The V call is TRBV20-1, the J call TRBJ2-1; D is undetermined. Trimming removed 2 bases at V and 9 bases at J, with 8 bases between. There are 11 residues in the CDR3. From germline, CDR1 is DFQATT and CDR2 SNEGSKA (reference sequence). Written as DNA, the CDR3 is TGCAGTGCTAGAAAACTTGGTGAGCAGTTCTTC. Amino acids: CSARKLGEQFF.

The chain recombines TRBV29-1 with TRBJ1-2; possible D gene TRBD1, 5 bases. Trimming left V 6 bases short and J 3 bases short, with 17 bases between. This CDR3 is built from 14 residues. Germline assignment: CDR1 SQVTM and CDR2 ANQGSEA. CDR3 sequence (DNA): TGCAGCGTCACCCCCCCATCGGGGGACTATGGCTACACCTTC. Its translation: CSVTPPSGDYGYTF. Together with reference TRBV29-1 and TRBJ1-2, the CDR3 gives the full variable domain: SAVISQKPSRDICQRGTSLTIQCQVDSQVTMMFWYRQQPGQSLTLIATANQGSEATYESGFVIDKFPISRPNLTFSTLTVSNMSPEDSSIYLCSVTPPSGDYGYTFGSGTRLTVV.

This clone was recorded once. The chain combines TRBV19 with TRBJ2-4, with 11 bases identical to TRBD2. After removal of 4 bases from V and 5 bases from J, the junction contained 4 bases not matched to a gene. This CDR3 is built from 15 residues. The germline V gene encodes CDR1 LNHDA and CDR2 SQIVND (reference sequence). The CDR3 sequence: CASSTLGLAENIQYF. CDR3 nucleotides: TGTGCCAGTAGTACCTTGGGACTAGCGGAAAACATTCAGTACTTC.

The chain employs TRBV2 and TRBJ2-7, with D possibly TRBD1 on 5 matching bases. Trimming removed 1 base from V and 3 bases from J, with 13 bases in between. The CDR3 sequence is 15 residues long. CDR1 and CDR2 (germline): SNHLY, FYNNEI. The CDR3 DNA is TGTGCCAGCAGTGAAGGCAGGGTCTTTGACTACGAGCAGTACTTC. Its protein product is CASSEGRVFDYEQYF.

The table lists this clone with a count of one. This chain joins TRBV2 and TRBJ2-1, with a weak D call TRBD2 (6 bases). V lost 4 bases, J lost 3 bases, and 22 bases lay in between. The germline CDR1 and CDR2 sequences are SNHLY and FYNNEI. This CDR3 has 18 amino acids. The CDR3: CASSARGLTAGDYNEQFF. CDR3 DNA sequence: TGTGCCAGCAGTGCGAGGGGTCTCACAGCGGGCGACTACAATGAGCAGTTCTTC.

The J gene is TRBJ2-7, the V gene TRBV5-1; 10 bases align to TRBD2. The trim removed 2 bases at V and 6 bases at J, leaving 14 bases unmatched. Germline V gives CDR1 SGHRS, CDR2 YFSETQ. CDR3 length: 17 residues. The CDR3 loop is CASSFNPSGSHDREQYF. In DNA, the CDR3 is TGCGCCAGCAGCTTTAATCCTAGCGGGAGTCATGACCGCGAGCAGTACTTC.

This chain uses TRBV19 with TRBJ2-4; D is perhaps TRBD2 (6 bases). The CDR3 is 16 residues long. V was cut by 5 bases and J by 3 bases, with 17 bases left in between. Germline V CDR1 and CDR2: LNHDA, SQIVND (reference sequence). The CDR3 region has the DNA TGTGCCAGTAGTCCCCTGGGGCGGGGAGTCAAAAACATTCAGTACTTC. Translating it yields CASSPLGRGVKNIQYF.

This clone was detected once. The J gene is TRBJ1-1, the V gene TRBV18, with TRBD1 as a possible D gene (5 bases). The CDR3 length is 14 residues. Trimming took off 3 bases at V and 3 bases at J, with 11 bases between the two ends. Germline lookup yields CDR1 KGHSH and CDR2 LQKENI. The CDR3 coding sequence is TGTGCCAGCTCACCTTGGGGCGCGGACACTGAAGCTTTCTTT. This codes for CASSPWGADTEAFF.

The V and J genes are TRBV9 and TRBJ2-3, with 8 bases identical to TRBD2. The CDR3 sequence is 15 residues long. J lost 5 bases, V lost 3 bases, and 8 bases had no gene match. Germline assignment: CDR1 SGDLS and CDR2 YYNGEE. The DNA of the CDR3 is TGTGCCAGCAGCGAAGGAGGGGCGGGGGGAGATACGCAGTATTTT. Its protein product is CASSEGGAGGDTQYF.

The genes are TRBV9 and TRBJ2-5, with 7 bases that match TRBD1. CDR1 and CDR2 from the germline V gene are SGDLS and YYNGEE. This CDR3 comprises 15 residues. The V and J ends lost 3 bases and 4 bases, in that order; junction bases with no gene match: 9. The CDR3 nucleotides read TGTGCCAGCAGCGCTCGACAGGGTTCGTCAGAGACCCAGTACTTC. The encoded protein is CASSARQGSSETQYF.

Only a few counts were recorded for this clone. The chain combines TRBV6-4 with TRBJ1-5, with a tentative D call TRBD1 (5 bases). Germline-derived CDR1 and CDR2 are MRHNA and SNTAGT. This CDR3 has 14 residues. Trimming shortened V by 0 bases and J by 6 bases, and 9 bases separated the two germline ends. CDR3 loop: CASSDSRASQPQHF. The CDR3 DNA reads as TGTGCCAGCAGTGACTCCAGGGCCAGTCAGCCCCAGCATTTT.

The chain combines TRBV28 with TRBJ2-7; TRBD1 agrees at 11 bases. The germline V gene encodes CDR1 MDHEN and CDR2 SYDVKM. Trimming cost V 7 bases and J 6 bases; bases outside gene matches: 8. This CDR3 has 14 residues. The CDR3 spells CASIPGTGGIEQYF. The DNA for the CDR3 is TGTGCCAGCATCCCCGGGACAGGGGGAATCGAGCAGTACTTC.

The chain carries TRBV28 and TRBJ2-7; 10 bases are a match to TRBD2. J lost 3 bases, V lost 6 bases, and 8 bases had no gene match. Germline lookup yields CDR1 MDHEN and CDR2 SYDVKM. The CDR3 runs to 15 residues. The CDR3: CASRLDLAGVYEQYF. The CDR3, as DNA: TGTGCCAGCAGGTTAGATCTAGCGGGAGTCTACGAGCAGTACTTC.

This clone was observed a single time. J is TRBJ2-3 and V is TRBV6-1, with 9 bases aligning to TRBD1. The V segment lost 8 bases and the J segment 4 bases; nucleotides outside the gene matches: 7. The germline CDR1 and CDR2 sequences are MNHNS and SASEGT. The CDR3 is 14 residues long. In nucleotides, the CDR3 is TGTGCCAGCCCGGACAGGGGACGGTCAGATACGCAGTATTTT. Translation gives CASPDRGRSDTQYF.

The chain employs TRBV28 and TRBJ2-7; 15 bases are shared with TRBD2. CDR1 is MDHEN, CDR2 SYDVKM, per germline. Losses at the gene ends were 1 base for V and 5 bases for J; bases not matched to a gene: 3. The CDR3 consists of 16 residues. The CDR3 loop is CASSLFGTSGRNEQYF. The CDR3 bases are TGTGCCAGCAGTTTATTCGGGACTAGCGGGAGGAACGAGCAGTACTTC. Supplemented by reference TRBV28 and TRBJ2-7, the full variable domain reads DVKVTQSSRYLVKRTGEKVFLECVQDMDHENMFWYRQDPGLGLRLIYFSYDVKMKEKGDIPEGYSVSREKKERFSLILESASTNQTSMYLCASSLFGTSGRNEQYFGPGTRLTVT.

The gene calls are TRBV27 and TRBJ1-6; D ambiguous. Germline CDR1 MNHEY, CDR2 SMNVEV (reference sequence). The CDR3 runs to 17 residues. Trimming cost V 3 bases and J 5 bases, with 17 bases left between them. As DNA, the CDR3 is TGTGCCAGCAGTTTCCTCCCGCTACCCTCTAATAATTCACCCCTCCACTTT. Protein sequence: CASSFLPLPSNNSPLHF.

Worth noting for this clone: In the same sample, other DNA sequences code for this CDR3. The chain has TRBV19 and TRBJ2-3, with D maybe TRBD1 (6 bases). Germline assignment: CDR1 LNHDA and CDR2 SQIVND (reference sequence). This CDR3 is 13 amino acids long. Trimming cost V 6 bases and J 3 bases, with 10 bases left between them. The CDR3 sequence: CASSIQGTDTQYF. The CDR3 DNA follows: TGTGCCAGTAGCATACAGGGAACAGATACGCAGTATTTT.

CDR3 in amino acids: CASSLRLDHPEAFF. CDR3 sequence (DNA): TGCGCCAGCAGCTTGAGACTTGATCATCCTGAAGCTTTCTTT. This chain joins TRBV5-1 and TRBJ1-1; unclear D gene. The CDR3 has 14 residues. V was cut by 1 base and J by 6 bases, with 13 bases left in between. Germline values: CDR1 SGHRS, CDR2 YFSETQ.

The rearrangement joins TRBV4-1 to TRBJ1-1; D not resolved. V shed 0 bases and J shed 3 bases, with 8 bases lying between them. CDR3 length equals 14 residues. The germline CDR1 and CDR2 sequences are MGHRA and YSYEKL. The CDR3 nucleotides read TGCGCCAGCAGCCAAGACGGCCGGGACACTGAAGCTTTCTTT. Amino acids: CASSQDGRDTEAFF.

This clone came up once. The V call is TRBV10-1, the J call TRBJ2-1; D is possibly TRBD1 (5 bases). The V gene lost 4 bases and the J gene lost 12 bases, with 10 bases spanning the gap. The CDR3 runs 11 residues. The germline gives CDR1 WNHNN, CDR2 SYGVQD (reference sequence). The CDR3 DNA reads TGCGCCAGCAGTGGTAGGGGTCCGCAGTTCTTC. It translates to CASSGRGPQFF.

As for this clone: The junction does not match germline at one end; this may be a read error. CDR3 DNA: TGTGCCAGCAGCCTAGCGGGGACTAGCACAGATACGCAGTATTTT. Translated: CASSLAGTSTDTQYF. The chain carries TRBV7-2 and TRBJ2-3, with 9 bases matching TRBD2. Germline CDR1 SGHTA, CDR2 FQGNSA. CDR3 length: 15 amino acids.

DNA for the CDR3: TGTGCCACTCAGGACCCGGGACAGGGTGACTATGGCTACACCTTC. Residues: CATQDPGQGDYGYTF. The V gene is TRBV2, the J gene TRBJ1-2; 9 nucleotides match TRBD1. The CDR3 has 15 residues. Looked up from germline, CDR1 is SNHLY and CDR2 is FYNNEI. The V and J ends lost 10 bases and 3 bases, in that order; junction bases with no gene match: 12.

The V and J genes are TRBV7-9 and TRBJ1-1; D is undetermined. V was trimmed by 5 bases and J by 1 base, leaving 11 bases between them. The length of the CDR3 is 14 residues. CDR1 and CDR2 (germline): SEHNR, FQNEAQ (reference sequence). The CDR3 here is CASSPHWANTEAFF. The CDR3 bases are TGTGCCAGCAGCCCCCATTGGGCGAACACTGAAGCTTTCTTT.

This chain joins TRBV28 and TRBJ1-5; D gene ambiguous. This CDR3 comprises 14 residues. In germline, CDR1 is MDHEN, CDR2 SYDVKM. The V end lost 7 bases, the J end lost 7 bases, and 17 bases lay between the germline ends. CDR3 DNA sequence: TGTGCCAGCAACAGAGGGAAAAAGTTCCAGCCCCAGCATTTT. Translation gives CASNRGKKFQPQHF.

This clone was observed a handful of times. The chain recombines TRBV2 with TRBJ2-3, with D maybe TRBD1 (6 bases). V lost 5 bases to trimming and J lost 4 bases, with 25 bases between them. The germline V gene has CDR1 SNHLY and CDR2 FYNNEI. The CDR3 covers 18 residues. The CDR3 DNA reads TGTGCCAGCAGTTTTCCGGGACACCGGACCCTGGGCTCAGATACGCAGTATTTT. This gives the protein CASSFPGHRTLGSDTQYF. The whole variable domain, remainder taken from reference TRBV2 and TRBJ2-3, is EPEVTQTPSHQVTQMGQEVILRCVPISNHLYFYWYRQILGQKVEFLVSFYNNEISEKSEIFDDQFSVERPDGSNFTLKIRSTKLEDSAMYFCASSFPGHRTLGSDTQYFGPGTRLTVL.

The gene calls are TRBV28 and TRBJ2-7; 7 nucleotides align to TRBD1. The germline gives CDR1 MDHEN, CDR2 SYDVKM. Losses at the gene ends were 10 bases for V and 0 bases for J; bases not matched to a gene: 9. The CDR3 covers 14 residues. The CDR3: CAIRTGSFSYEQYF. CDR3 nucleotides: TGTGCCATTCGGACAGGAAGCTTCTCCTACGAGCAGTACTTC.